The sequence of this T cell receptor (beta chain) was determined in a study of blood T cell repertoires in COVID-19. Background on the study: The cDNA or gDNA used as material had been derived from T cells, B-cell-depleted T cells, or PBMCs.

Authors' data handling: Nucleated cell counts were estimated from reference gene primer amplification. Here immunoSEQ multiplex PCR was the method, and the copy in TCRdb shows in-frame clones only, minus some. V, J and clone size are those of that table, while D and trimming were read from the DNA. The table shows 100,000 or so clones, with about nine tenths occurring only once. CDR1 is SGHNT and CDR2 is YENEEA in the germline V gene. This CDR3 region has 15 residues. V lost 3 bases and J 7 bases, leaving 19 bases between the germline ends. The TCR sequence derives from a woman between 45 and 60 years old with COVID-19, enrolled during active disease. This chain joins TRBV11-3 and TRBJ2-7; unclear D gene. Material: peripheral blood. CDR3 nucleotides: TGTGCCAGCAGCTTTCTGCCGGGTCGAGGAAAGGAGCAGTACTTC. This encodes CASSFLPGRGKEQYF.